The rows below give T cell receptor beta chains drawn from one sample of a study of T cells expressing NK-cell markers. For each CDR3 protein, TCRdb gives one entry from its re-call of the 5' RACE reads, without DNA. The table counts about 260,000 distinct CDR3 sequences; around 0.42% lies in the top ten. The sample was blood T cells: a sorted CD56 or NKG2C T cell subset, CD4+ or CD8+ T cells, or bulk PBMC T cells (not recorded which). These receptors all stem from a young man in good health. CDR3s include the opening cysteine and the closing phenylalanine or tryptophan. Fields, in order: J gene, V gene, CDR3 protein.

j_call: TRBJ2-1
v_call: TRBV6-1
cdr3_aa: CASKALASNEQFF

j_call: TRBJ1-5
v_call: TRBV6-1
cdr3_aa: CASNIGQNNQPQHF

j_call: TRBJ2-1
v_call: TRBV12-3/TRBV12-4
cdr3_aa: CASSLAASGIGEQFF

j_call: TRBJ2-1
v_call: TRBV2
cdr3_aa: CASSDMGGPSNEQFF

j_call: TRBJ1-1
v_call: TRBV5-1
cdr3_aa: CASSYYDSPTEAFF

j_call: TRBJ2-7
v_call: TRBV6-2/TRBV6-3
cdr3_aa: CASSYFPRGQYF

j_call: TRBJ1-2
v_call: TRBV5-6
cdr3_aa: CASSLRGPHFPNYGYTF

j_call: TRBJ2-4
v_call: TRBV11-2
cdr3_aa: CASSLEAGAQVKNIQYF

j_call: TRBJ2-7
v_call: TRBV9
cdr3_aa: CASSVGSQGSSYEQYF

j_call: TRBJ1-2
v_call: TRBV12-5
cdr3_aa: CASGLVPGGLGGYTF

j_call: TRBJ1-1
v_call: TRBV5-1
cdr3_aa: CASSSHPLTGSTENTEAFF

j_call: TRBJ2-1
v_call: TRBV14
cdr3_aa: CASSQVGSGTGNEQFF

j_call: TRBJ2-2
v_call: TRBV7-9
cdr3_aa: CASRGAAGTNTGELFF

j_call: TRBJ2-1
v_call: TRBV27
cdr3_aa: CASSYIPIPYKVRNEQFF

j_call: TRBJ1-2
v_call: TRBV20-1
cdr3_aa: CSAREGQGSGYTF

j_call: TRBJ1-5
v_call: TRBV5-5
cdr3_aa: CASSLKPGTPHQPQHF

j_call: TRBJ2-5
v_call: TRBV28
cdr3_aa: CASSPTGGESAQYF

j_call: TRBJ2-7
v_call: TRBV4-3
cdr3_aa: CASSVEWGRLYEQYF

j_call: TRBJ2-3
v_call: TRBV20-1
cdr3_aa: CSAMVREITDTQYF

j_call: TRBJ2-1
v_call: TRBV18
cdr3_aa: CASSPASGSDEQFF

j_call: TRBJ1-4
v_call: TRBV5-4
cdr3_aa: CASSSRTGYSEKLFF

j_call: TRBJ1-5
v_call: TRBV7-2
cdr3_aa: CASSRTDSLNQPQHF

j_call: TRBJ2-3
v_call: TRBV10-3
cdr3_aa: CAIRGTTSSTDTQYF

j_call: TRBJ2-1
v_call: TRBV27
cdr3_aa: CASSFPERNNEQFF

j_call: TRBJ2-4
v_call: TRBV12-3/TRBV12-4
cdr3_aa: CASSFRDIQYF

j_call: TRBJ2-6
v_call: TRBV20-1
cdr3_aa: CSAPGRQSISGANVLTF

j_call: TRBJ1-2
v_call: TRBV12-3/TRBV12-4
cdr3_aa: CASSLASNYGYTF

j_call: TRBJ1-3
v_call: TRBV10-3
cdr3_aa: CAISRQGAGNTIYF

j_call: TRBJ2-3
v_call: TRBV29-1
cdr3_aa: CSVELGLAGYTDTQYF

j_call: TRBJ2-7
v_call: TRBV5-1
cdr3_aa: CASSLDGLAAREYF

j_call: TRBJ1-4
v_call: TRBV6-2/TRBV6-3
cdr3_aa: CASNRAGVANEKLFF

j_call: TRBJ2-3
v_call: TRBV12-3/TRBV12-4
cdr3_aa: CASSVQGMGTQYF

j_call: TRBJ2-5
v_call: TRBV4-2
cdr3_aa: CASSQRGLADQETQYF

j_call: TRBJ1-2
v_call: TRBV12-3/TRBV12-4
cdr3_aa: CASRGTEYGYTF

j_call: TRBJ1-6
v_call: TRBV30
cdr3_aa: CAWSVWGTDRFSPLHF

j_call: TRBJ1-2
v_call: TRBV25-1
cdr3_aa: CASSIGGPNGYTF

j_call: TRBJ2-1
v_call: TRBV3-1
cdr3_aa: CASSQPGQGHNEQFF

j_call: TRBJ2-1
v_call: TRBV12-3/TRBV12-4
cdr3_aa: CASSPWAGAQFF

j_call: TRBJ2-5
v_call: TRBV10-3
cdr3_aa: CAIRSTSGVETQYF

j_call: TRBJ2-5
v_call: TRBV7-8
cdr3_aa: CASSPRQPQETQYF

j_call: TRBJ1-1
v_call: TRBV12-3/TRBV12-4
cdr3_aa: CASSPQGGTTEAFF

j_call: TRBJ1-4
v_call: TRBV29-1
cdr3_aa: CSVGGTARNEKLFF

j_call: TRBJ2-6
v_call: TRBV9
cdr3_aa: CASSVAETGFGANVLTF

j_call: TRBJ2-3
v_call: TRBV30
cdr3_aa: CAWKRTRTDTQYF

j_call: TRBJ1-1
v_call: TRBV12-3/TRBV12-4
cdr3_aa: CASSFWTAEAFF

j_call: TRBJ2-7
v_call: TRBV6-5
cdr3_aa: CASSYDGLAGLEQYF

j_call: TRBJ2-3
v_call: TRBV7-2
cdr3_aa: CASSSNAVYTQYF

j_call: TRBJ2-1
v_call: TRBV7-2
cdr3_aa: CASSSPRTHRRQFF